Here is one T cell receptor beta chain with its context. Its binding antigen is unknown. Base qualities are not recorded, but no much larger clone differs from it by a single base. The sample is drawn from a study of OX40 agonist ivuxolimab in advanced cancers. Concerning the study at large: Ivuxolimab, which targeted the costimulatory receptor OX40 (CD134), was an agonistic, fully human IgG2 monoclonal antibody. Intravenous ivuxolimab was administered to patients every 2 weeks at six dose levels: 0.01, 0.1, 0.3, 1.5, 3 and 10 mg/kg. Of the roughly 51 patients in dose escalation, some 20 had hepatocellular carcinoma, roughly 15 had melanoma, 9 had renal cell carcinoma and 9 had head and neck cancer. The dose-escalation cohort was about 83% male with a mean age of roughly 62 years, ranging from roughly 23 to 90. Patients were allowed to have had prior anti-PD-1, anti-PD-L1 or anti-CTLA-4 therapy, and 30% to 50% of the dose-escalation patients had previously received checkpoint inhibitors. Partial responses were achieved by three dose-escalation patients, of whom one had hepatocellular carcinoma and two had cutaneous melanoma. The purpose of peripheral TCRbeta sequencing was to test whether ivuxolimab changed TCR sequence diversity and led to clonal T-cell expansion. The paper describes the monotherapy dose-escalation part (N of about 52 patients) of the phase I trial of ivuxolimab. What the study reported, not specific to this receptor: Clonal expansion of both CD4+ and CD8+ blood T cells was observed from baseline to week 6 at doses 0.1 to 3.0 mg/kg. Antigen specificity was not determined for the clonally expanded peripheral T cells. In the 0.1-3.0 mg/kg groups, partial responders had among the lowest normalized peripheral clonal expansion, particularly in CD8+ T cells. Low levels of normalized T-cell clonal expansion were also seen in some nonresponding patients. After ivuxolimab, expanded clones were on average more numerous among CD8+ T cells than among CD4+ T cells.

For sequencing of the TCRbeta CDR3 region, genomic DNA was extracted from the sorted cells. TCRbeta CDR3 regions were sequenced using the immunoSEQ Assay. Drawn from immuneACCESS, this table holds only the in-frame rearrangements with V and J called that TCRdb kept. Clones are partly lost; checked studies trace under half to an unresolved V gene and leave the rest unexplained. A total of tens of thousands of clones appear in this sample, approximately 81% of them only once. Approximately 22% of the sample is held by the ten biggest clonotypes. Patients with a history of autoimmune disease or receiving systemic immunosuppression were excluded from the trial. Peripheral blood for TCR sequencing was collected from all dose cohorts at baseline, on cycle 4 day 1, and on cycle 7 day 1. The samples were taken from a phase I, first-in-human, multicenter, open-label dose-escalation trial of ivuxolimab. Adults with locally advanced or metastatic melanoma, renal cell, hepatocellular, or head and neck squamous cell carcinoma were enrolled in the trial. Before TCR sequencing, CD4+ T cells and CD8+ T cells were sorted from peripheral blood as separate populations.

CDR1 LNHDA and CDR2 SQIVND were looked up in the germline V gene (reference sequence). Measured from the cysteine to the phenylalanine, the CDR3 is 15 residues long. Of the read, only the CDR3 DNA is kept; its 45 bases are in frame from base 1. Germline trimming: 6 bases from V, 3 bases from J; junction bases outside gene matches: 11. This sequence uses TRBV19 and TRBJ2-7, with TRBD1 matching 7 junction bases. The sequence derives from an adult with an advanced solid tumor such as melanoma, head and neck, liver or kidney cancer. This specimen was CD4+ or CD8+ T cells sorted from blood, taken in a trial of the OX40 agonist ivuxolimab. CDR3 reads: CASSLGQAVYYEQYF. DNA sequence: TGTGCCAGTAGCCTCGGACAGGCGGTGTACTACGAGCAGTACTTC.